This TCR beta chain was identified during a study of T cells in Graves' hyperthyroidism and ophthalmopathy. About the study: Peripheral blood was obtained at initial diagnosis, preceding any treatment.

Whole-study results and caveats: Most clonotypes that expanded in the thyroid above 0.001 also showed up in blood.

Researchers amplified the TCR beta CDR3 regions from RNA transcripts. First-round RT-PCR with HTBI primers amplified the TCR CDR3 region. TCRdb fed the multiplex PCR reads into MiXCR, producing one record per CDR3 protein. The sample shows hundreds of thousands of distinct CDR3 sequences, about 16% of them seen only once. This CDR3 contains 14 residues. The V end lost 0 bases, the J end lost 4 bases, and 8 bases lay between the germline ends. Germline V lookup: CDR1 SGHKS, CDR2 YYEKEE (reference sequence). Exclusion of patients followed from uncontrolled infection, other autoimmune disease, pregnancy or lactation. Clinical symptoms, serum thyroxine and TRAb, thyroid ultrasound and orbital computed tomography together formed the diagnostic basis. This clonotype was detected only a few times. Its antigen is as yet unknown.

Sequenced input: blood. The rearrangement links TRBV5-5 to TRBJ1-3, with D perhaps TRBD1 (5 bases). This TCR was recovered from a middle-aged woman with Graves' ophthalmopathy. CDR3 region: CASSLGDGGNTIYF. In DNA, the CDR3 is TGTGCCAGCAGCTTGGGGGACGGAGGAAACACCATATATTTT.